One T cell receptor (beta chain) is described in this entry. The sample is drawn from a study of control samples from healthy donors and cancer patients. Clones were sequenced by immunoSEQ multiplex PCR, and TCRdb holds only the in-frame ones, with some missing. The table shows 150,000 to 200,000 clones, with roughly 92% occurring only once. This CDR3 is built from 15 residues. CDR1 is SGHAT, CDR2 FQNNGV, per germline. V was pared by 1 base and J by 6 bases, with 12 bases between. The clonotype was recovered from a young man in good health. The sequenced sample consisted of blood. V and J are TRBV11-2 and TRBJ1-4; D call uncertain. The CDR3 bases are TGTGCCAGCAGCTTAGTCGAGTGGGTGGATGAAAAACTGTTTTTT. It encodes CASSLVEWVDEKLFF.